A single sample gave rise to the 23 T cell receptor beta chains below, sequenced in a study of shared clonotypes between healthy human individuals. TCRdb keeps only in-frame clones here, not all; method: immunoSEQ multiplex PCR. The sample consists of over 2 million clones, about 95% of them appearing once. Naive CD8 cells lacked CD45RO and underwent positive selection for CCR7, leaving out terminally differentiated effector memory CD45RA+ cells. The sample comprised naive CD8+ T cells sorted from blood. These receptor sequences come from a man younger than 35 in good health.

The CDR3 DNA is TGCGCCAGCACGGAAGGGATCGTAGGTGGCTACACCTTC. Translation gives CASTEGIVGGYTF. The chain combines TRBV10-2 with TRBJ1-2; D is undetermined. Between the trimmed V and J ends, which lost 7 bases and 7 bases, there was a span of 16 bases. From germline, CDR1 is WSHSY and CDR2 SAAADI. The CDR3 contains 13 residues.

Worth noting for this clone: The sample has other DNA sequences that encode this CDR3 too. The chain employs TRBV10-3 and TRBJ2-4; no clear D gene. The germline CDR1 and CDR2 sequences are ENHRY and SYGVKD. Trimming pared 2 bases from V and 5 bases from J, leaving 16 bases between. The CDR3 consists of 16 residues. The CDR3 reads CAISENPGLLENIQYF. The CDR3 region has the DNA TGTGCCATCAGTGAGAATCCAGGTCTGCTCGAAAACATTCAGTACTTC.

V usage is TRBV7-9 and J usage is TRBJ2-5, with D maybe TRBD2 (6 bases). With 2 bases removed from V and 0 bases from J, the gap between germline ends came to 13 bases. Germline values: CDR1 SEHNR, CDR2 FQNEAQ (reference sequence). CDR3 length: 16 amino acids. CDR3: CASSLLVRGDQETQYF. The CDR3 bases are TGTGCCAGCAGCTTATTAGTGCGGGGAGACCAAGAGACCCAGTACTTC.

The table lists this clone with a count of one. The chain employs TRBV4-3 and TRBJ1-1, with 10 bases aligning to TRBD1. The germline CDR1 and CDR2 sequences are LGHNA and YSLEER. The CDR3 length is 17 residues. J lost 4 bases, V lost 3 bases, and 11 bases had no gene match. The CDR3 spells CASSHLGEGTGATEAFF. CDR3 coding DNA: TGCGCCAGCAGCCACCTCGGCGAGGGGACAGGGGCCACTGAAGCTTTCTTT.

The CDR3 protein is CATMGWGYGANVLTF. The CDR3 DNA reads TGTGCCACCATGGGCTGGGGCTATGGGGCCAACGTCCTGACTTTC. This chain uses TRBV15 with TRBJ2-6; weak D call: TRBD1 (5 bases). V lost 7 bases and J lost 3, with 13 bases in between. CDR3 length: 15 amino acids. CDR1 and CDR2 from the germline V gene are LNHNV and YYDKDF (reference sequence). Using reference TRBV15 and TRBJ2-6 for the parts outside the CDR3, the full variable domain is DAMVIQNPRYQVTQFGKPVTLSCSQTLNHNVMYWYQQKSSQAPKLLFHYYDKDFNNEADTPDNFQSRRPNTSFCFLDIRSPGLGDTAMYLCATMGWGYGANVLTFGAGSRLTVL.

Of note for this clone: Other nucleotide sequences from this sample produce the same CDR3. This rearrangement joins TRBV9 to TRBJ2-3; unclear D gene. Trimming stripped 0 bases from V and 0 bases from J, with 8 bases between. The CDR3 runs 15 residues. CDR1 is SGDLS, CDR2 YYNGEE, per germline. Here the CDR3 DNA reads TGTGCCAGCAGCGTAGGGGGTTTTAGCACAGATACGCAGTATTTT. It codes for CASSVGGFSTDTQYF.

The CDR3 sequence: CASSPLEGLAYDEQYF. CDR3 nucleotide sequence: TGTGCCAGCAGCCCCTTGGAGGGGCTAGCCTACGACGAGCAGTACTTC. The gene calls are TRBV27 and TRBJ2-7; the D gene is possibly TRBD2 (6 bases). CDR3 length: 16 residues. V lost 6 bases to trimming and J lost 5 bases, with 23 bases between them. Germline CDR1 and CDR2: MNHEY and SMNVEV (reference sequence).

The CDR3 here is CASSQGGQGTNQPQHF. The CDR3 nucleotides are TGCGCCAGCAGCCAAGGGGGACAGGGTACCAATCAGCCCCAGCATTTT. The chain carries TRBV4-1 and TRBJ1-5; 9 bases map to TRBD1. V shed 1 base and J 3 bases; nucleotides not matched to a gene: 4. The CDR3 is 16 residues long. Germline V gene data show CDR1 as MGHRA and CDR2 as YSYEKL.

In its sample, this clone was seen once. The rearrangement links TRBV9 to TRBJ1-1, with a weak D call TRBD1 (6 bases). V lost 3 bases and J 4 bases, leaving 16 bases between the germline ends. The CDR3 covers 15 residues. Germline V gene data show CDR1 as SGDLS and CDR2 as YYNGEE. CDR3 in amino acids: CASSGTGTLGTEAFF. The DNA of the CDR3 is TGTGCCAGCAGCGGCACCGGGACATTGGGCACTGAAGCTTTCTTT.

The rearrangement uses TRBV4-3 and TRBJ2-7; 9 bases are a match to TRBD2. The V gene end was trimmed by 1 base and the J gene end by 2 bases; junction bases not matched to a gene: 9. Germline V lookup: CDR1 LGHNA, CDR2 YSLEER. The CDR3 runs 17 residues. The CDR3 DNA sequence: TGCGCCAGCAGCCAAGCGGCTCCTAGCGGGACTACCTACGAGCAGTACTTC. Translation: CASSQAAPSGTTYEQYF.

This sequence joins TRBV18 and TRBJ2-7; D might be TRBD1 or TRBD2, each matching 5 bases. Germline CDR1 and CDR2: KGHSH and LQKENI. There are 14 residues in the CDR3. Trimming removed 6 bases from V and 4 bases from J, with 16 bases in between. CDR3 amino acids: CASSTGTQRYEQYF. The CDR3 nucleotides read TGTGCCAGCTCGACCGGGACCCAGAGATACGAGCAGTACTTC.

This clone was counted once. The CDR3 DNA reads TGCGCCAGCAGCCAAGAGACGGACAGGGGGTTTTTTAATTCACCCCTCCACTTT. Translated, it gives CASSQETDRGFFNSPLHF. The chain links TRBV4-1 to TRBJ1-6; 10 bases fit TRBD1. There are 18 residues in the CDR3. V lost 0 bases to trimming and J lost 6 bases; unmatched junction nucleotides: 8. Germline loops: CDR1 MGHRA, CDR2 YSYEKL.

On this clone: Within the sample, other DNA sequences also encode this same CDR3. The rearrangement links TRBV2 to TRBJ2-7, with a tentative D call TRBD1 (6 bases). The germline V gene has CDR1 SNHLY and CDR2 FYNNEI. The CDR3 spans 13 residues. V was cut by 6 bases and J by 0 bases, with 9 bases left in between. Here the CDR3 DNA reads TGTGCCAGCAGCGGACAGAGCTCCTACGAGCAGTACTTC. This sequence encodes CASSGQSSYEQYF.

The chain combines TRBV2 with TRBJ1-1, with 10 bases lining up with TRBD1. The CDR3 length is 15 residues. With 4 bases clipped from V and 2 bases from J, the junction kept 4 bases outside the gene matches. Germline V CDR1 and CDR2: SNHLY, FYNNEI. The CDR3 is CASSGRQGANTEAFF. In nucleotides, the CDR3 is TGTGCCAGCAGTGGACGACAGGGGGCTAACACTGAAGCTTTCTTT.

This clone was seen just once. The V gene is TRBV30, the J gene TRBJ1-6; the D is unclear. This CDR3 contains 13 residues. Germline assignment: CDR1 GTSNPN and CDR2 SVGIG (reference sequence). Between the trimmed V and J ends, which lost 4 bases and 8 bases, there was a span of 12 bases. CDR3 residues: CAWKAIMDSPLHF. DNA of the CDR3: TGTGCCTGGAAGGCCATCATGGATTCACCCCTCCACTTT.

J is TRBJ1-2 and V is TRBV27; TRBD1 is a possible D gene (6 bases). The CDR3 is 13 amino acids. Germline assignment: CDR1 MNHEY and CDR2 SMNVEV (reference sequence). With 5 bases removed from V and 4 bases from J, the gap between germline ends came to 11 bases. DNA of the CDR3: TGTGCCAGCAGTGAAGGACAGACCTATGGCTACACCTTC. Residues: CASSEGQTYGYTF.

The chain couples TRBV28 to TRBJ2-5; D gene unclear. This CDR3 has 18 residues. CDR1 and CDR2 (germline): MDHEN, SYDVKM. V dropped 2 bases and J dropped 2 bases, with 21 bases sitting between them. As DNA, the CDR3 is TGTGCCAGCAGTTTAAGGGTCTTGGCCGCCTTAATACAAGAGACCCAGTACTTC. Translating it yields CASSLRVLAALIQETQYF.

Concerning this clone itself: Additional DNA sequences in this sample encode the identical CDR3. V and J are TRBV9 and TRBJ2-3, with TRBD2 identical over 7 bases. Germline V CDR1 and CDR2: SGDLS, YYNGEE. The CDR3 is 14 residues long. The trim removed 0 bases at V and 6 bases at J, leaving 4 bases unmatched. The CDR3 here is CASSVGGSADTQYF. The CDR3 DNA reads TGTGCCAGCAGCGTAGGCGGGAGCGCGGATACGCAGTATTTT.

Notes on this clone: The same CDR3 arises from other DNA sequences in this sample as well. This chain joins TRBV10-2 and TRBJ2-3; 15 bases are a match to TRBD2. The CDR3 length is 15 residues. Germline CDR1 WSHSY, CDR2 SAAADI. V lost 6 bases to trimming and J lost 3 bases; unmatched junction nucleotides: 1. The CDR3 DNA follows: TGCGCCAGCAGCGGACTAGCGGGAGGGACAGATACGCAGTATTTT. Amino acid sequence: CASSGLAGGTDTQYF.

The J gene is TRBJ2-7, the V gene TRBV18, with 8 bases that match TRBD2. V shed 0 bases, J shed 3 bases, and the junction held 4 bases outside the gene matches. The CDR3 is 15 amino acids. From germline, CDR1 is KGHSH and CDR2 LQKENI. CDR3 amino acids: CASSPPALAGYEQYF. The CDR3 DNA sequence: TGTGCCAGCTCACCACCGGCGCTAGCGGGCTACGAGCAGTACTTC.

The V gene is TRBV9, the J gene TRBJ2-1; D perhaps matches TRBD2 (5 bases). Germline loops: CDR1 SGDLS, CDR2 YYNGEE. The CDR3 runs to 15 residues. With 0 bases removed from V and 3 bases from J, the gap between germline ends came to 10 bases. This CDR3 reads CASSVVGLDYNEQFF. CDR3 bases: TGTGCCAGCAGCGTAGTTGGACTGGACTACAATGAGCAGTTCTTC. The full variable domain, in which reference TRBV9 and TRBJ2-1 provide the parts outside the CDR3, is DSGVTQTPKHLITATGQRVTLRCSPRSGDLSVYWYQQSLDQGLQFLIQYYNGEERAKGNILERFSAQQFPDLHSELNLSSLELGDSALYFCASSVVGLDYNEQFFGPGTRLTVL.

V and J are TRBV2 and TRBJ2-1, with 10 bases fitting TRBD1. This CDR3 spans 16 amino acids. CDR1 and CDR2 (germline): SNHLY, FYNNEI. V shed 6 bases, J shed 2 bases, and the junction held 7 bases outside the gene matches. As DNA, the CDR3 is TGTGCCAGCAGGGGATGGACAGGGGGAGCCTACAATGAGCAGTTCTTC. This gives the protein CASRGWTGGAYNEQFF. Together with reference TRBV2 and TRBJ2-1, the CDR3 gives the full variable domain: EPEVTQTPSHQVTQMGQEVILRCVPISNHLYFYWYRQILGQKVEFLVSFYNNEISEKSEIFDDQFSVERPDGSNFTLKIRSTKLEDSAMYFCASRGWTGGAYNEQFFGPGTRLTVL.

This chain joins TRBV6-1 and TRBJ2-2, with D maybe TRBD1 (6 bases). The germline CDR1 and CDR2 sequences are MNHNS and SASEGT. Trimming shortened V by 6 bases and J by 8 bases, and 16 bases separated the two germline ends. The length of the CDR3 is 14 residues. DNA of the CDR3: TGTGCCAGCAGCGTAACAGGGTCTGGGGGGGAGCTGTTTTTT. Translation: CASSVTGSGGELFF.